The 14 T cell receptor beta chains presented below share a single source sample, sequenced in a study of cytotoxic CD8 clonotypes in ibrutinib-treated CLL. Method: immunoSEQ multiplex PCR; TCRdb's copy keeps in-frame clones and lacks some. In the table there are approximately 300,000 clones, roughly 79% of which are singletons. The material was PBMCs, obtained before ibrutinib treatment. These receptors came from a human donor with chronic lymphocytic leukemia.

The rearrangement links TRBV19 to TRBJ2-1, with a tentative D call TRBD1 (5 bases). CDR3 length equals 11 residues. The germline CDR1 and CDR2 sequences are LNHDA and SQIVND (reference sequence). The V end was cut by 8 bases, the J end by 6 bases, with 8 bases between. The CDR3 bases are TGTGCCAGTTTTCAGGGCAATGAGCAGTTCTTC. Its translation is CASFQGNEQFF. Supplemented by reference TRBV19 and TRBJ2-1, the full variable domain reads DGGITQSPKYLFRKEGQNVTLSCEQNLNHDAMYWYRQDPGQGLRLIYYSQIVNDFQKGDIAEGYSVSREKKESFPLTVTSAQKNPTAFYLCASFQGNEQFFGPGTRLTVL.

The rearrangement uses TRBV12-5 and TRBJ2-3; no definite D call. V was trimmed by 3 bases and J by 0 bases, leaving 16 bases between them. From germline, CDR1 is LGHNT and CDR2 FRNRAP. The CDR3 consists of 17 residues. CDR3 in amino acids: CASGFPSTTRSTDTQYF. CDR3 nucleotide sequence: TGTGCTAGTGGTTTCCCCTCAACTACCAGGAGCACAGATACGCAGTATTTT.

The chain employs TRBV5-6 and TRBJ2-3; TRBD1 aligns across 7 bases. J gave up 3 bases and V 3 bases, and 7 bases lay outside the gene matches. The CDR3 consists of 15 residues. Germline V gene data show CDR1 as SGHDT and CDR2 as YYEEEE. The CDR3 nucleotides are TGTGCCAGCAGCTGGGAGACAGGGAAGACAGATACGCAGTATTTT. Residues: CASSWETGKTDTQYF.

V usage is TRBV6-5 and J usage is TRBJ1-2; no firm D call. The CDR3 totals 14 residues. Deletions cut 4 bases from V and 8 bases from J, with 17 bases between. CDR1 MNHEY and CDR2 SVGAGI come from the germline V gene. The CDR3 sequence: CASSSPGRALGYTF. CDR3 nucleotide sequence: TGTGCCAGCAGTTCCCCCGGACGAGCTTTGGGCTACACCTTC.

The genes are TRBV7-9 and TRBJ1-1; TRBD1 agrees at 8 bases. Unmatched junction bases numbered 8, after V lost 4 bases and J lost 4 bases. CDR1 and CDR2 from the germline V gene are SEHNR and FQNEAQ (reference sequence). This CDR3 has 15 residues. As DNA, the CDR3 is TGTGCCAGCAGCTCCCGGACAGGGCGAGGCACTGAAGCTTTCTTT. Its protein product is CASSSRTGRGTEAFF.

This sequence joins TRBV5-1 and TRBJ2-7; D ambiguous. V was shortened by 2 bases and J by 2 bases, with 11 bases between the two germline ends. The CDR3 covers 14 residues. The V gene's germline CDR1 is SGHRS and CDR2 YFSETQ. This CDR3 reads CASSFNSATYEQYF. The DNA of the CDR3 is TGCGCCAGCAGCTTCAACAGTGCTACCTACGAGCAGTACTTC.

The rearrangement links TRBV25-1 to TRBJ1-2; D not resolved. Between the trimmed V and J ends, which lost 2 bases and 7 bases, there was a span of 8 bases. CDR3 length equals 12 residues. Germline CDR1 MGHDK, CDR2 SYGVNS. The CDR3 reads CASSEHNRGYTF. The CDR3 nucleotides are TGTGCCAGCAGTGAACATAACCGTGGCTACACCTTC.

For the CDR3, the DNA is TGTGCCACTGAAAGTGGGGCTGGCTACACCTTC. Translating it yields CATESGAGYTF. The gene calls are TRBV6-5 and TRBJ1-2; possibly TRBD1 for D (5 bases). Trimming took 10 bases from V and 7 from J, leaving 13 bases between them. The V gene's germline CDR1 is MNHEY and CDR2 SVGAGI. This CDR3 is 11 amino acids long.

CDR3 sequence reads: CASSLADRGPAIYEQYF. CDR3 nucleotides: TGTGCCAGCAGCTTAGCCGACAGGGGTCCAGCCATCTACGAGCAGTACTTC. The genes are TRBV7-9 and TRBJ2-7; 8 bases are a match to TRBD1. The J segment lost 3 bases and the V segment lost 0 bases, leaving 10 bases of the junction unmatched. The CDR3 is made up of 17 amino acids. Germline CDR1 reads SEHNR; CDR2 reads FQNEAQ (reference sequence). Variable domain in full (rest from reference TRBV7-9 and TRBJ2-7): DTGVSQNPRHKITKRGQNVTFRCDPISEHNRLYWYRQTLGQGPEFLTYFQNEAQLEKSRLLSDRFSAERPKGSFSTLEIQRTEQGDSAMYLCASSLADRGPAIYEQYFGPGTRLTVT.

The J gene is TRBJ2-1, the V gene TRBV6-6; a possible D gene is TRBD1 (5 bases). The length of the CDR3 is 12 residues. The V end was cut by 5 bases, the J end by 8 bases, with 10 bases between. Germline values: CDR1 MNHNY, CDR2 SVGAGI (reference sequence). The CDR3: CASSGRGDEQFF. In DNA, the CDR3 is TGTGCCAGCAGTGGAAGGGGTGATGAGCAGTTCTTC.

This sequence joins TRBV2 and TRBJ1-2; maybe TRBD1 (5 bases). The CDR3 extends over 15 amino acids. The V and J ends lost 6 bases and 4 bases respectively, with 18 bases between them. Germline CDR1 SNHLY, CDR2 FYNNEI. CDR3 coding DNA: TGTGCCAGCAGGATACGGCCGGGACGCTTCTATGGCTACACCTTC. Its translation is CASRIRPGRFYGYTF.

The rearrangement uses TRBV29-1 and TRBJ2-3; 8 bases match TRBD2. With 1 base clipped from V and 2 bases from J, the junction kept 5 bases outside the gene matches. This CDR3 has 15 residues. Per the germline V gene, CDR1 is SQVTM and CDR2 is ANQGSEA. As DNA, the CDR3 is TGCAGCGTTGAAGGGACTAGCAGTTACACAGATACGCAGTATTTT. It is translated as CSVEGTSSYTDTQYF.

The chain employs TRBV27 and TRBJ2-1; perhaps TRBD2 as D (6 bases). The V gene's germline CDR1 is MNHEY and CDR2 SMNVEV (reference sequence). The CDR3 runs 16 residues. Trimming removed 2 bases from V and 3 bases from J, with 14 bases in between. CDR3 nucleotides: TGTGCCAGCAGTTTAAGGTTGGGCGGGGTCTACAATGAGCAGTTCTTC. Its protein product is CASSLRLGGVYNEQFF.

This clone was seen once. The chain carries TRBV5-1 and TRBJ2-5; unclear D gene. CDR3 size: 15 residues. The V and J ends lost 5 bases and 3 bases respectively, with 17 bases between them. CDR1 and CDR2 (germline): SGHRS, YFSETQ. CDR3 sequence: CASSHRPYPEETQYF. The CDR3 bases are TGCGCCAGCAGTCATCGACCCTATCCGGAAGAGACCCAGTACTTC.